The 13 T cell receptor beta chains given below trace back to one sample, sequenced in a study of blood T cell repertoires in COVID-19. Repertoires were generated with immunoSEQ multiplex PCR, while TCRdb's copy carries only in-frame clones and drops some. In the table there are nearly 100,000 clones, roughly 80% of which are singletons. Sequences were obtained from peripheral blood. The receptors shown here come from a woman in her fifties or sixties with acute or convalescent COVID-19.

This clone was seen a handful of times. The V call is TRBV28, the J call TRBJ2-5, with 11 bases identical to TRBD2. The germline V gene has CDR1 MDHEN and CDR2 SYDVKM. CDR3 size: 16 residues. Trimming removed 5 bases from V and 4 bases from J; junction bases left unmatched: 9. The CDR3 region is CASSPNLAGGGETQYF. CDR3 bases: TGTGCCAGCAGTCCTAATCTAGCGGGGGGAGGAGAGACCCAGTACTTC.

This clone was seen once. The gene calls are TRBV7-3 and TRBJ2-1, with TRBD1 identical over 7 bases. This CDR3 has 14 amino acids. CDR1 is SGHTA, CDR2 FQGTGA, per germline. After removal of 4 bases from V and 8 bases from J, the junction contained 8 bases not matched to a gene. The CDR3 region is CASSSETGSDEQFF. The CDR3 bases are TGTGCCAGCAGCTCCGAGACAGGGTCGGATGAGCAGTTCTTC.

V is TRBV28 and J is TRBJ1-6; D remains unclear. With 5 bases removed from V and 4 bases from J, the gap between germline ends came to 9 bases. The CDR3 spans 14 residues. Germline values: CDR1 MDHEN, CDR2 SYDVKM. The CDR3 is CASSLGIYNSPLHF. DNA for the CDR3: TGTGCCAGCAGTCTCGGGATTTATAATTCACCCCTCCACTTT.

The rearrangement links TRBV5-1 to TRBJ2-5; TRBD2 might be the D (7 bases). Deletions cut 0 bases from V and 4 bases from J, with 10 bases between. The CDR3 is 14 amino acids. The germline V gene encodes CDR1 SGHRS and CDR2 YFSETQ. CDR3 in DNA: TGCGCCAGCAGCTTGGCCGGGGGGCGAGAGACCCAGTACTTC. Protein: CASSLAGGRETQYF.

This clone was counted at least ten times. The chain combines TRBV20-1 with TRBJ2-5; 7 nucleotides line up with TRBD1. Germline CDR1 and CDR2: DFQATT and SNEGSKA (reference sequence). The CDR3 loop spans 14 amino acids. V shed 3 bases and J 5 bases; nucleotides not matched to a gene: 9. The CDR3 DNA reads as TGCAGTGCTAGTAGTAGGGGGCGAGTGGAGACCCAGTACTTC. Residues: CSASSRGRVETQYF.

This chain links TRBV9 with TRBJ2-5, with 10 bases aligning to TRBD2. After removal of 0 bases from V and 5 bases from J, the junction contained 10 bases not matched to a gene. Germline V gene lookup returns CDR1 SGDLS and CDR2 YYNGEE. This CDR3 is built from 17 residues. The CDR3 sequence: CASSVDPSGGARETQYF. CDR3 DNA sequence: TGTGCCAGCAGCGTAGACCCCAGCGGGGGGGCACGGGAGACCCAGTACTTC.

CDR3 sequence: CASSQASPTDTQYF. For the CDR3, the DNA is TGTGCCAGCAGCCAAGCGAGCCCCACAGATACGCAGTATTTT. This chain uses TRBV4-2 with TRBJ2-3; D is ambiguous. Germline CDR1 LGHNA, CDR2 YNFKEQ. V lost 1 base and J lost 2, with 7 bases in between. This CDR3 has 14 residues.

J is TRBJ1-5 and V is TRBV3-1 (or the pseudogene TRBV3-2); 7 bases line up with TRBD1. Per germline, CDR1 LGHDT and CDR2 YNNKEL (reference sequence). The junction had 3 bases not matched to a gene; V was cut back by 3 bases and J by 4 bases. This CDR3 is built from 14 residues. The CDR3 nucleotides read TGTGCCAGCAGCCAGACAGGGTTTAATCAGCCCCAGCATTTT. Translated: CASSQTGFNQPQHF.

The V call is TRBV5-4, the J call TRBJ2-2, with TRBD1 matching 8 bases. The germline V gene has CDR1 SGHNT and CDR2 YYREEE (reference sequence). Trimming cost V 4 bases and J 6 bases; bases outside gene matches: 8. CDR3 size: 15 residues. The DNA for the CDR3 is TGTGCCAGCAGCCTCCGGACAGGGAAGGCCGGGGAGCTGTTTTTT. Its translation is CASSLRTGKAGELFF.

The rearrangement uses TRBV13 and TRBJ1-1; a weak D match, TRBD1 (5 bases). Germline loops: CDR1 PRHDT, CDR2 FYEKMQ (reference sequence). This CDR3 region has 18 residues. The germline V and J ends were trimmed by 3 bases and 0 bases, with 20 bases remaining between them. The CDR3, as DNA: TGTGCCAGCAGCTTTGAGGCCCGGGCAGGGTATATGAACACTGAAGCTTTCTTT. Its protein is CASSFEARAGYMNTEAFF.

The rearrangement uses TRBV5-1 and TRBJ1-1; D may be TRBD1 (5 bases). The CDR3 has 15 amino acids. CDR1 is SGHRS and CDR2 is YFSETQ in the germline V gene. V was trimmed by 0 bases and J by 4 bases, leaving 13 bases between them. Here the CDR3 DNA reads TGCGCCAGCAGCTTGGAGGGGCCAGGGCCCACTGAAGCTTTCTTT. Translation gives CASSLEGPGPTEAFF.

The rearrangement links TRBV5-1 to TRBJ1-1, with D unclear. This CDR3 spans 15 amino acids. Germline loops: CDR1 SGHRS, CDR2 YFSETQ. Between the trimmed V and J ends, which lost 0 bases and 10 bases, there was a span of 19 bases. The CDR3 sequence is CASSLESNRLSGAFF. For the CDR3, the DNA is TGCGCCAGCAGCTTGGAGAGCAATAGACTGTCGGGAGCTTTCTTT.

A single count supports this clone. V gene TRBV5-1 combines with J gene TRBJ2-5; 13 bases line up with TRBD2. Germline CDR1 SGHRS, CDR2 YFSETQ. The CDR3 is 15 residues long. Trimming took 7 bases from V and 4 from J; bases not matched to a gene: 7. In DNA form, the CDR3 reads TGCGCCAGCGGACTACTAGCGGGGGGGCGAGAGACCCAGTACTTC. Its protein is CASGLLAGGRETQYF.